These 28 T cell receptor beta chains originate from one sample sequenced in a study of regulatory T cells in long-lasting Graves disease (dated by TCRdb to the early 2020s). The library was generated by multiplex PCR. The sequencer listed for this sample is Illumina HiSeq 4000. To build TCR beta libraries, CDR3 regions were amplified by Arm-PCR using iRepertoire HTBI primers. The raw public reads went through TCRdb reprocessing: fastp at Q25, MiXCR clone calling, in-frame beta chains kept. Here each entry gathers all rows of one CDR3 protein and keeps the most common genes and DNA. Across this sample there are about 430,000 distinct CDR3 sequences, with about 15% seen only once. The ten largest make up roughly 8% of the sample. The time point label, as the study defines it: newly diagnosed GD, antithyroid drugs for less than 3 months. RNA was extracted from PBMCs in TRIzol for both TCR sequencing and RNA sequencing.

These data also featured in a second study, about T cells in Graves' hyperthyroidism and ophthalmopathy.

Specimen: peripheral blood mononuclear cells (PBMCs), collected at new diagnosis, from a patient treated with antithyroid drugs. These receptors all come from a middle-aged woman with Graves disease. Donor details come from another sample of the same person, matched by shared clones.

There are many counts of this clonotype. The chain employs TRBV6-1 and TRBJ1-1; 7 nucleotides line up with TRBD1. Germline CDR1 and CDR2: MNHNS and SASEGT. The CDR3 is 14 amino acids. V was pared by 2 bases and J by 1 base, with 1 base of the junction left unmatched. Here the CDR3 DNA reads TGTGCCAGCAGTGAAACAGGGGCGAACACTGAAGCTTTCTTT. It is translated as CASSETGANTEAFF.

The V call is TRBV4-1, the J call TRBJ2-2; 9 nucleotides match TRBD2. V lost 4 bases to trimming and J lost 5 bases; unmatched junction nucleotides: 5. Germline CDR1 and CDR2: MGHRA and YSYEKL. The CDR3 contains 15 residues. CDR3 residues: CASSLRLAVTGELFF. CDR3 bases: TGCGCCAGCAGCCTTCGACTAGCGGTGACCGGGGAGCTGTTTTTT.

The V and J genes are TRBV28 and TRBJ2-6; TRBD1 might be the D (5 bases). Germline V gene sequence: CDR1 MDHEN, CDR2 SYDVKM. This CDR3 contains 16 residues. With 5 bases removed from V and 2 bases from J, the gap between germline ends came to 13 bases. CDR3 in DNA: TGTGCCAGCAGTCCGGACCAGGGCACTGGGGCCAACGTCCTGACTTTC. It is translated as CASSPDQGTGANVLTF.

The chain is built from TRBV18 and TRBJ2-7, with D tentatively TRBD1 (5 bases). The CDR3 is 13 amino acids. Germline V CDR1 and CDR2: KGHSH, LQKENI. The V and J ends lost 6 bases and 2 bases respectively, with 11 bases between them. The CDR3 DNA reads TGTGCCAGCTCTACAGACAGAGCCTACGAGCAGTACTTC. It encodes CASSTDRAYEQYF.

This clonotype was observed a handful of times. An end of the junction differs from the germline gene, which may be a read error. The rearrangement joins TRBV15 to TRBJ2-4; 9 positions match TRBD1. CDR3 length equals 13 residues. CDR1 and CDR2 from the germline V gene are LNHNV and YYDKDF (reference sequence). The CDR3 coding sequence is TGTGCCACCAGCAGAGTATACAGGGGGCAGCAGTGCTTC. It codes for CATSRVYRGQQCF. Variable domain in full (rest from reference TRBV15 and TRBJ2-4): DAMVIQNPRYQVTQFGKPVTLSCSQTLNHNVMYWYQQKSSQAPKLLFHYYDKDFNNEADTPDNFQSRRPNTSFCFLDIRSPGLGDTAMYLCATSRVYRGQQCFGAGTRLSVL.

The J gene is TRBJ2-7, the V gene TRBV28, with 9 nucleotides matching TRBD2. Trimming removed 6 bases from V and 2 bases from J; junction bases left unmatched: 8. The CDR3 covers 15 residues. Per the germline V gene, CDR1 is MDHEN and CDR2 is SYDVKM. The CDR3 DNA reads as TGTGCCAGCAGCCCGGCTCTAGCGGGGACCTACGAGCAGTACTTC. This codes for CASSPALAGTYEQYF.

At least ten counts were recorded for this clonotype. The rearrangement joins TRBV27 to TRBJ1-5, with D perhaps matching TRBD1 (5 bases). CDR1 is MNHEY, CDR2 SMNVEV, per germline (reference sequence). This CDR3 region has 14 residues. V was clipped by 0 bases and J by 6 bases, with 9 bases between them. The CDR3 region has the DNA TGTGCCAGCAGTTTATCGATTGGGGGTCAGCCCCAGCATTTT. This translates into CASSLSIGGQPQHF.

In its sample, this clonotype was seen a few times. The rearrangement uses TRBV5-1 and TRBJ1-2; no firm D call. CDR3 length: 13 residues. The V gene's germline CDR1 is SGHRS and CDR2 YFSETQ. The V end was cut by 4 bases, the J end by 7 bases, with 14 bases between. This CDR3 is CASSETELSGYTF. CDR3 bases: TGCGCCAGCAGCGAAACCGAGCTTAGTGGCTACACCTTC.

This clonotype was seen repeatedly, ten times or more. This CDR3 reads CASSQAGQGGAFF. In DNA, the CDR3 is TGTGCCAGCAGCCAAGCGGGACAGGGTGGAGCTTTCTTT. This chain uses TRBV7-2 with TRBJ1-1; 9 bases line up with TRBD1. V shed 5 bases and J 10 bases; nucleotides not matched to a gene: 8. CDR1 and CDR2 (germline): SGHTA, FQGNSA. The CDR3 runs 13 residues. Full variable domain (remainder filled in from reference TRBV7-2 and TRBJ1-1): GAGVSQSPSNKVTEKGKDVELRCDPISGHTALYWYRQSLGQGLEFLIYFQGNSAPDKSGLPSDRFSAERTGGSVSTLTIQRTQQEDSAVYLCASSQAGQGGAFFGQGTRLTVV.

This clonotype was counted a few times. This may be a read error: a much more frequent sequence differs by one nucleotide. The chain carries TRBV11-3 and TRBJ2-1; unclear D gene. Germline V gene sequence: CDR1 SGHNT, CDR2 YENEEA. The CDR3 totals 15 residues. Written as DNA, the CDR3 is TGTGCCAACAGCTTCCTAAATTTCTCCTACAATGAGCAGTTCTTC. Residues: CANSFLNFSYNEQFF.

In this sample, this clonotype turned up many times. The chain couples TRBV19 to TRBJ2-1, with 10 bases identical to TRBD1. The CDR3 has 15 residues. The germline gives CDR1 LNHDA, CDR2 SQIVND (reference sequence). J gave up 6 bases and V 4 bases, and 6 bases lay outside the gene matches. This CDR3 reads CASSTGQGIVNEQFF. The CDR3 region has the DNA TGTGCCAGTAGTACGGGACAGGGGATCGTCAATGAGCAGTTCTTC.

This clonotype came up a few times. The chain couples TRBV6-2 or TRBV6-3 to TRBJ2-2; D assignment may be TRBD1 or TRBD2 (6 bases each). V lost 5 bases, J lost 5 bases, and 12 bases lay in between. CDR3 size: 14 residues. Germline CDR1 is MNHEY and CDR2 is SVGEGT. DNA for the CDR3: TGTGCCAGCAGTCCTACAGGGAGGACCGGGGAGCTGTTTTTT. Its protein is CASSPTGRTGELFF.

The chain joins TRBV11-1 to TRBJ2-3; perhaps TRBD1 as D (5 bases). The CDR3 sequence is 15 residues long. Germline assignment: CDR1 SGHAT and CDR2 FQDESV (reference sequence). Trimming removed 4 bases at V and 2 bases at J, with 13 bases between. The CDR3 sequence: CASSSAQDPTDTQYF. CDR3 sequence (DNA): TGTGCCAGCAGCTCGGCACAGGACCCCACAGATACGCAGTATTTT.

A few counts support this clonotype. This CDR3 reads CSARDGPGLAGDGDTQYF. CDR3 DNA: TGCAGTGCTAGAGATGGGCCCGGCCTGGCGGGAGATGGGGATACGCAGTATTTT. The rearrangement uses TRBV20-1 and TRBJ2-3, with 7 positions matching TRBD2. The junction had 18 bases not matched to a gene; V was cut back by 0 bases and J by 6 bases. The CDR3 extends over 18 amino acids. From germline, CDR1 is DFQATT and CDR2 SNEGSKA (reference sequence).

This clonotype was found a few times. A much larger clone is a single base away; this may be a read error. V gene TRBV28 combines with J gene TRBJ2-1; D is perhaps TRBD2 (6 bases). With 5 bases removed from V and 5 bases from J, the gap between germline ends came to 19 bases. The germline CDR1 and CDR2 sequences are MDHEN and SYDVKM. CDR3 size: 16 residues. In DNA, the CDR3 is TGTGCCAGCAGTCTTATTCCGGGACTTCTACACAATGAGCAGTTCTTC. Translation gives CASSLIPGLLHNEQFF.

This clonotype occurred a few times. The chain links TRBV27 to TRBJ1-6, with TRBD1 as a possible D gene (5 bases). The CDR3 sequence is 15 residues long. Trimming left V 7 bases short and J 7 bases short, with 17 bases between. Germline assignment: CDR1 MNHEY and CDR2 SMNVEV (reference sequence). The CDR3 region is CASTLTGGGNSPLHF. CDR3 bases: TGTGCCAGCACCCTGACGGGGGGGGGGAATTCACCCCTCCACTTT.

In this sample, this clonotype turned up many times. This rearrangement joins TRBV7-9 to TRBJ2-3; TRBD2 matches 8 bases. CDR3 size: 14 residues. V shed 8 bases, J shed 0 bases, and the junction held 4 bases outside the gene matches. Per germline, CDR1 SEHNR and CDR2 FQNEAQ (reference sequence). In DNA form, the CDR3 reads TGTGCCAGCGGCCTAGCGGGCAGCACAGATACGCAGTATTTT. Translated, it gives CASGLAGSTDTQYF.

V and J are TRBV2 and TRBJ2-5, with D tentatively TRBD1 (5 bases). CDR3 length: 13 amino acids. The V gene lost 2 bases and the J gene lost 5 bases, with 9 bases spanning the gap. Germline V gene lookup returns CDR1 SNHLY and CDR2 FYNNEI. CDR3 protein: CASSEKKGETQYF. The CDR3 nucleotides read TGTGCCAGCAGTGAAAAAAAGGGGGAGACCCAGTACTTC.

Many counts were recorded for this clonotype. The V gene is TRBV28, the J gene TRBJ2-3; D may be TRBD1 (6 bases). The germline CDR1 and CDR2 sequences are MDHEN and SYDVKM. There are 13 residues in the CDR3. V lost 6 bases to trimming and J lost 9 bases, with 16 bases between them. The CDR3 loop is CASSLTGLSTQYF. The CDR3 region has the DNA TGTGCCAGCAGCCTCACAGGGTTGTCCACGCAGTATTTT.

The genes are TRBV29-1 and TRBJ2-2; TRBD2 might be the D (6 bases). CDR1 is SQVTM, CDR2 ANQGSEA, per germline. Trimming left V 3 bases short and J 7 bases short, with 12 bases between. This CDR3 is built from 13 residues. For the CDR3, the DNA is TGCAGCGTTGATGGGGGAGGCAGCGGGGAGCTGTTTTTT. This codes for CSVDGGGSGELFF.

This clonotype was detected many times. This chain uses TRBV10-3 with TRBJ2-7; 10 bases are shared with TRBD1. This CDR3 region has 13 residues. Germline V gene data show CDR1 as ENHRY and CDR2 as SYGVKD. V shed 10 bases and J 1 base; nucleotides not matched to a gene: 4. The CDR3 nucleotides are TGTGCCACGAGGACAGGGGGGTCCTACGAGCAGTACTTC. Translated, it gives CATRTGGSYEQYF.

This clonotype was observed many times. The J gene is TRBJ2-2, the V gene TRBV27; D uncertain. The germline gives CDR1 MNHEY, CDR2 SMNVEV (reference sequence). V lost 2 bases and J lost 1, with 8 bases in between. The CDR3 length is 15 residues. The CDR3, as DNA: TGTGCCAGCAGTTTAGAGTTTCTGAACACCGGGGAGCTGTTTTTT. Protein sequence: CASSLEFLNTGELFF.

In its sample, this clonotype was seen many times. The V gene is TRBV11-2, the J gene TRBJ1-4; 7 nucleotides match TRBD1. The V segment lost 5 bases and the J segment 4 bases; nucleotides outside the gene matches: 13. The CDR3 is made up of 17 amino acids. Germline CDR1 reads SGHAT; CDR2 reads FQNNGV. The CDR3 region is CASSQEGTDPINEKLFF. The CDR3 bases are TGTGCCAGCAGCCAGGAGGGGACAGACCCCATTAATGAAAAACTGTTTTTT.

This clonotype was found many times. The chain joins TRBV2 to TRBJ2-7; possibly TRBD2 for D (6 bases). V was cut by 8 bases and J by 2 bases, with 19 bases left in between. The CDR3 extends over 15 amino acids. From germline, CDR1 is SNHLY and CDR2 FYNNEI. The CDR3 region is CASGEPGLHPYEQYF. CDR3 DNA sequence: TGTGCCAGCGGGGAACCGGGACTGCATCCCTACGAGCAGTACTTC.

Ten or more counts support this clonotype. The genes are TRBV11-3 and TRBJ2-7; possibly TRBD1 for D (6 bases). The V end lost 0 bases, the J end lost 6 bases, and 15 bases lay between the germline ends. In germline, CDR1 is SGHNT, CDR2 YENEEA. This CDR3 has 15 amino acids. Here the CDR3 reads CASSLERRGEAEQYF. The CDR3 region has the DNA TGTGCCAGCAGCTTAGAACGCAGGGGAGAGGCCGAGCAGTACTTC.

This clonotype was counted at least ten times. This chain connects TRBV29-1 to TRBJ1-2; unclear D gene. The germline V gene has CDR1 SQVTM and CDR2 ANQGSEA. This CDR3 is built from 12 residues. Trimming pared 0 bases from V and 5 bases from J, leaving 7 bases between. The CDR3 here is CSVEEGGYGYTF. DNA for the CDR3: TGCAGCGTTGAAGAGGGCGGGTATGGCTACACCTTC.

This clonotype was recorded many times. The chain combines TRBV12-3 or TRBV12-4 with TRBJ1-2; D gene uncertain. The ends were cut back, 6 bases at V and 6 bases at J, with 11 bases in the middle. This CDR3 has 12 residues. The CDR3 here is CASSRPGHGYTF. The CDR3 DNA sequence: TGTGCCAGCAGCAGACCGGGTCATGGCTACACCTTC.

The table lists this clonotype with many counts. This chain uses TRBV28 with TRBJ2-6, with a tentative D call TRBD1 (5 bases). CDR1 MDHEN and CDR2 SYDVKM come from the germline V gene. The CDR3 has 15 amino acids. The V end lost 6 bases, the J end lost 1 base, and 10 bases lay between the germline ends. This chain's CDR3 is CASRDQGSGANVLTF. CDR3 DNA: TGTGCCAGCAGAGACCAGGGTTCTGGGGCCAACGTCCTGACTTTC.